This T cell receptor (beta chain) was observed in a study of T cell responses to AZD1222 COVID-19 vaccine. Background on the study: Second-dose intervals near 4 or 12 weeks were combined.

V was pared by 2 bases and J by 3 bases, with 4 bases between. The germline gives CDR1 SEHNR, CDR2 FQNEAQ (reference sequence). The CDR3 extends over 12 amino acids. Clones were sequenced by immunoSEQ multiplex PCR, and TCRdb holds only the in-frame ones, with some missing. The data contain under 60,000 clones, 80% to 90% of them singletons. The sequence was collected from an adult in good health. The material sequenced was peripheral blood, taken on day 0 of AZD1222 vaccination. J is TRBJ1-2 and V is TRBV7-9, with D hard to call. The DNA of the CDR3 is TGTGCCAGCAGCTTAACCGACTATGGCTACACCTTC. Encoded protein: CASSLTDYGYTF.